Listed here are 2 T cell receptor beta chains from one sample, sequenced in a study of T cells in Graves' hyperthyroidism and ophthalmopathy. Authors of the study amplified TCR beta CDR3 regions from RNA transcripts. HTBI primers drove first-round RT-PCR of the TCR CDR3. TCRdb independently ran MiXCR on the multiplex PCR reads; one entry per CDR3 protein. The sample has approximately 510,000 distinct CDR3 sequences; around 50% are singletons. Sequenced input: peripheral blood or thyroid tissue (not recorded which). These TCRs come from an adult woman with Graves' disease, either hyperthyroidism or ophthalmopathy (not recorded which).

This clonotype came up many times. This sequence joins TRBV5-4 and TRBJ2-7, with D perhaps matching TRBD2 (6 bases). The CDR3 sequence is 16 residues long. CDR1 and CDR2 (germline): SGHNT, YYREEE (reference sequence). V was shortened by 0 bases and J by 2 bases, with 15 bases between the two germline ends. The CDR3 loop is CASSLASGGIAYEQYF. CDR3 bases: TGTGCCAGCAGCTTGGCTTCGGGCGGGATTGCCTACGAGCAGTACTTC.

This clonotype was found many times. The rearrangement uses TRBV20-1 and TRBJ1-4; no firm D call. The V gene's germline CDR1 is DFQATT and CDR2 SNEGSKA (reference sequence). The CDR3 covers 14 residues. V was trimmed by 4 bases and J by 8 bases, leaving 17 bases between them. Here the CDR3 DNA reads TGCAGTGCTATCATCCGGCAGAATGGGGAAAAACTGTTTTTT. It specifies CSAIIRQNGEKLFF.